Below are 14 T cell receptor beta chains sequenced from a single sample in a study of response to subunit inactivated influenza vaccine. TCRdb re-called the RT-PCR reads through MiXCR, storing one row per CDR3 protein. Of 650,000 to 850,000 distinct CDR3 sequences in the sample, approximately 13% were seen once. The specimen comprised PBMCs from blood, sampled around two weeks before vaccination. All receptors come from a man aged 50-60 years who received an inactivated influenza vaccine.

The chain is built from TRBV3-1 and TRBJ2-7; tentative D call: TRBD1 (6 bases). There are 12 residues in the CDR3. The V end was cut by 3 bases, the J end by 13 bases, with 16 bases between. Per the germline V gene, CDR1 is LGHDT and CDR2 is YNNKEL (reference sequence). Here the CDR3 reads CASSQGATRPYF. CDR3 in DNA: TGTGCCAGCAGCCAGGGGGCCACTCGGCCCTACTTC.

This clonotype was detected a few times. The chain has TRBV15 and TRBJ2-1, with 10 bases matching TRBD2. Germline V gene lookup returns CDR1 LNHNV and CDR2 YYDKDF (reference sequence). The CDR3 is 15 amino acids. J was trimmed by 10 bases and V by 1 base; bases with no gene match: 7. The CDR3 here is CATSRVKREGGEQFF. CDR3 bases: TGTGCCACCAGCAGAGTAAAGCGGGAGGGGGGAGAGCAGTTCTTC. The variable domain in full, completed from reference TRBV15 and TRBJ2-1, reads DAMVIQNPRYQVTQFGKPVTLSCSQTLNHNVMYWYQQKSSQAPKLLFHYYDKDFNNEADTPDNFQSRRPNTSFCFLDIRSPGLGDTAMYLCATSRVKREGGEQFFGPGTRLTVL.

This clonotype was found a few times. The CDR3 DNA reads as TGTGCCAGCAGTTTCATGGACATCGGGGAGCTGTTTTTT. This encodes CASSFMDIGELFF. V gene TRBV12-3 or TRBV12-4 combines with J gene TRBJ2-2; weak D call: TRBD1 (5 bases). This CDR3 comprises 13 residues. Trimming took 3 bases from V and 7 from J, leaving 9 bases between them.

The rearrangement links TRBV7-2 to TRBJ1-5, with D hard to call. The CDR3 loop spans 14 amino acids. V lost 1 base to trimming and J lost 7 bases, with 11 bases between them. Germline values: CDR1 SGHTA, CDR2 FQGNSA. The CDR3 nucleotides read TGTGCCAGCAGCTTAGGCGCCTTGGGACAGCCCCAGCATTTT. This encodes CASSLGALGQPQHF.

This clonotype was detected a few times. The rearrangement joins TRBV7-2 to TRBJ2-1, with unresolved D. There are 14 residues in the CDR3. Looked up from germline, CDR1 is SGHTA and CDR2 is FQGNSA. V gave up 1 base and J gave up 6 bases, with 10 bases separating them. CDR3 protein: CASSLVSVINEQFF. Here the CDR3 DNA reads TGTGCCAGCAGCTTAGTGAGCGTGATCAATGAGCAGTTCTTC. Based on the CDR3 plus reference TRBV7-2 and TRBJ2-1, the full variable domain is GAGVSQSPSNKVTEKGKDVELRCDPISGHTALYWYRQSLGQGLEFLIYFQGNSAPDKSGLPSDRFSAERTGGSVSTLTIQRTQQEDSAVYLCASSLVSVINEQFFGPGTRLTVL.

The V call is TRBV20-1, the J call TRBJ2-2; D remains ambiguous. Trimming cost V 2 bases and J 4 bases, with 11 bases left between them. Germline assignment: CDR1 DFQATT and CDR2 SNEGSKA (reference sequence). The CDR3 extends over 14 amino acids. The CDR3: CSARTSDVTGELFF. For the CDR3, the DNA is TGCAGTGCTAGAACTTCGGACGTCACCGGGGAGCTGTTTTTT.

The chain links TRBV5-1 to TRBJ1-1; D might be TRBD1 (5 bases). CDR3 length equals 16 residues. V lost 4 bases and J lost 0, with 16 bases in between. The germline CDR1 and CDR2 sequences are SGHRS and YFSETQ. CDR3 nucleotides: TGCGCCAGCAGCCGAGAAGGTGGGGCAATGAACACTGAAGCTTTCTTT. Encoded protein: CASSREGGAMNTEAFF.

This clonotype was recorded at least ten times. J is TRBJ2-2 and V is TRBV20-1, with 12 bases that match TRBD2. Per germline, CDR1 DFQATT and CDR2 SNEGSKA (reference sequence). CDR3 length equals 14 residues. V lost 3 bases and J lost 6; bases outside the gene matches: 2. The CDR3 loop reads CSARGLAGAGELFF. CDR3 DNA sequence: TGCAGTGCTAGGGGACTAGCGGGTGCCGGGGAGCTGTTTTTT.

The chain joins TRBV2 to TRBJ2-5; D is uncertain. The CDR3 is 14 amino acids. V lost 9 bases, J lost 3 bases, and 17 bases lay in between. Per the germline V gene, CDR1 is SNHLY and CDR2 is FYNNEI. In DNA form, the CDR3 reads TGTGCCAGACAGACCCGGTCGAACGAAGAGACCCAGTACTTC. It translates to CARQTRSNEETQYF.

This clonotype was counted only a few times. V is TRBV6-6 and J is TRBJ2-1; D unresolved. The CDR3 loop spans 13 amino acids. Germline CDR1 MNHNY, CDR2 SVGAGI (reference sequence). V was cut by 0 bases and J by 7 bases, with 7 bases left in between. The CDR3 nucleotides read TGTGCCAGCAGTTACTCGACAAGTAATGAGCAGTTCTTC. Its translation is CASSYSTSNEQFF.

The table lists this clonotype with a few counts. The chain has TRBV5-1 and TRBJ2-3; 15 nucleotides agree with TRBD2. The V gene end was trimmed by 3 bases and the J gene end by 2 bases; junction bases not matched to a gene: 7. CDR1 is SGHRS and CDR2 is YFSETQ in the germline V gene. The CDR3 is made up of 18 amino acids. As DNA, the CDR3 is TGCGCCAGCAGCTCGGGACTAGCGGGGGGCACAACCACAGATACGCAGTATTTT. Its translation: CASSSGLAGGTTTDTQYF.

The chain links TRBV11-2 to TRBJ2-5; D remains unclear. Germline V gene sequence: CDR1 SGHAT, CDR2 FQNNGV. Trimming took 0 bases from V and 5 from J, leaving 7 bases between them. This CDR3 is built from 13 residues. CDR3: CASSLDRLETQYF. The CDR3 region has the DNA TGTGCCAGCAGCTTAGACCGATTGGAGACCCAGTACTTC.

This clonotype was recorded many times. V and J are TRBV12-3 or TRBV12-4 and TRBJ2-1; 11 nucleotides line up with TRBD2. Trimming removed 3 bases from V and 5 bases from J; junction bases left unmatched: 9. This CDR3 is built from 17 residues. The CDR3 nucleotides are TGTGCCAGCAGTTTCCCCCCCGGGACTAGCGGAAACAATGAGCAGTTCTTC. It is translated as CASSFPPGTSGNNEQFF.

The genes are TRBV4-3 and TRBJ2-1, with 12 bases matching TRBD2. The trim removed 1 base at V and 4 bases at J, leaving 5 bases unmatched. Per the germline V gene, CDR1 is LGHNA and CDR2 is YSLEER. The CDR3 runs 17 residues. CDR3 nucleotides: TGCGCCAGCAGCCAAGTTTTGACTAGCGGGGGTTACAATGAGCAGTTCTTC. This gives the protein CASSQVLTSGGYNEQFF.